This TCR beta chain comes out of a study of T cell repertoires in cytomegalovirus infection. Study overall: An indication of both CMV infection and matching HLA type came from public TCR beta signatures.

Using its own MiXCR run on the reads, TCRdb lists one record per CDR3 protein. Among around 170,000 distinct CDR3 sequences listed, approximately 17% were seen once. Study conclusions and caveats: Public TCR beta family frequency separated CMV-and-HLA carriers, including in an independent cohort. The ex vivo response was dominated by HLA-C-restricted CMV-specific TCR beta clonotypes.

Remarks on this clonotype: Its antigen remains unknown.

The length of the CDR3 is 13 residues. V was pared by 7 bases and J by 5 bases, with 12 bases between. The germline V gene encodes CDR1 LGHNT and CDR2 FRNRAP. The chain is built from TRBV12-5 and TRBJ2-1; possible D gene TRBD2, 5 bases. The specimen sequenced was CD8+ T cells from PBMCs. The sequence came from a human donor in good health (CMV status not recorded). Some clones in this sample may be carry-over from other donors' samples. The CDR3 region is CASAPGSHNEQFF. CDR3 DNA sequence: TGTGCTAGTGCCCCGGGATCTCACAATGAGCAGTTCTTC.